Listed here are 2 T cell receptor beta chains from one sample, sequenced in a study of blood T cell repertoires in COVID-19. The assay was immunoSEQ multiplex PCR, and TCRdb's table has in-frame clones only and misses some. This sample yields some 250,000 clones, of which 70% to 90% are seen a single time; about 1.9% belongs to the top ten. Specimen: PBMCs or T cells enriched from blood (not recorded which). The receptors originated from a woman aged 50 to 65 who had recovered from COVID-19.

The V and J genes are TRBV28 and TRBJ1-2, with TRBD1 identical over 9 bases. Trimming at V came to 5 bases and at J to 4 bases, leaving 8 bases not matched to a gene. The CDR3 is 15 amino acids. Per germline, CDR1 MDHEN and CDR2 SYDVKM. For the CDR3, the DNA is TGTGCCAGCAGTACCGAGACAGGGGGTGTCTATGGCTACACCTTC. This codes for CASSTETGGVYGYTF.

The V call is TRBV5-4, the J call TRBJ2-7, with D perhaps matching TRBD1 (5 bases). The CDR3 spans 17 residues. The germline V gene encodes CDR1 SGHNT and CDR2 YYREEE (reference sequence). Trimming removed 0 bases at V and 0 bases at J, with 16 bases between. The DNA for the CDR3 is TGTGCCAGCAGCTTGGCCGGGTGGGGCAGCATCTCCTACGAGCAGTACTTC. Translating it yields CASSLAGWGSISYEQYF.